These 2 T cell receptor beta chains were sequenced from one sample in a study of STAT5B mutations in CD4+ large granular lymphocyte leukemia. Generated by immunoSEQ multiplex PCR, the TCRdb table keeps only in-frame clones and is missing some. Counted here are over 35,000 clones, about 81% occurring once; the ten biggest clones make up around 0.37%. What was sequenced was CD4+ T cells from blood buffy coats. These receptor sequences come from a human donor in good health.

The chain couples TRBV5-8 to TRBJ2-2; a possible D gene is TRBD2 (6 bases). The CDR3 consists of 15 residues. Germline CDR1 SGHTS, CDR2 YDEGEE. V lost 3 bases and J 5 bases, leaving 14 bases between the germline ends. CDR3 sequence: CASSSRKSGTGELFF. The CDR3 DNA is TGTGCCAGCAGCTCTCGGAAGAGCGGGACCGGGGAGCTGTTTTTT.

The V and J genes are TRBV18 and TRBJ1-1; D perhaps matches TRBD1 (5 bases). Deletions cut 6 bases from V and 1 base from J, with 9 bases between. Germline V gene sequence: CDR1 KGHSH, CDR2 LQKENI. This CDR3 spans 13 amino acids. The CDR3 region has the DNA TGTGCCAGCTCCCTAGACAGGAACACTGAAGCTTTCTTT. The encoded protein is CASSLDRNTEAFF.